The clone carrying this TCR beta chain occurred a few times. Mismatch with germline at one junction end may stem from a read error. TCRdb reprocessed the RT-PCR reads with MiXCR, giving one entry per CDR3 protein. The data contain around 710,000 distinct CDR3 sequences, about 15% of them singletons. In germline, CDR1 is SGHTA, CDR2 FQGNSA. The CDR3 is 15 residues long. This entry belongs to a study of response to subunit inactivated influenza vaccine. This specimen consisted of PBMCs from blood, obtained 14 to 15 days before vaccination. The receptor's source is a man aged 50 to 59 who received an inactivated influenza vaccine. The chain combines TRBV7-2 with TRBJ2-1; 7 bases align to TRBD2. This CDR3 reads CASNLGTTLYNEQFF. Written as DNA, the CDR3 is TGTGCCAGCAACTTAGGGACTACACTTTACAATGAGCAGTTCTTC.